The TCR beta chain under discussion was sequenced for a study of blood T cell repertoires in COVID-19. Study background: The samples span acute and convalescent COVID-19 from the United States, Italy and Spain.

Germline CDR1 and CDR2: MNHEY and SVGEGT. This CDR3 is built from 12 residues. The V end was cut by 6 bases, the J end by 6 bases, with 11 bases between. Assay: immunoSEQ multiplex PCR; the TCRdb copy retains only in-frame clones and omits some. This table has roughly 150,000 clones, just under 90% appearing once. The receptor was isolated from a woman of 80 years or more with acute or convalescent COVID-19. The V and J genes are TRBV6-2 or TRBV6-3 and TRBJ1-2; D not certain. Sequencing was done on a sample of peripheral blood. CDR3 sequence (DNA): TGTGCCAGCAGCCAACACACCAATGGCTACACCTTC. Translation: CASSQHTNGYTF.